This T cell receptor (beta chain) derives from a study of cytotoxic CD8 clonotypes in ibrutinib-treated CLL. There are 14 residues in the CDR3. Germline V gives CDR1 KGHSH, CDR2 LQKENI. V lost 3 bases to trimming and J lost 3 bases; unmatched junction nucleotides: 4. Here immunoSEQ multiplex PCR was the method, and the copy in TCRdb shows in-frame clones only, minus some. The sample consists of some 200,000 clones, roughly 73% of them appearing once. Sequencing was performed on PBMCs, taken after 12 months of ibrutinib treatment. V is TRBV18 and J is TRBJ2-7, with 8 bases aligning to TRBD2. The source is a human donor with chronic lymphocytic leukemia. The CDR3 sequence: CASSPLGTSYEQYF. Written as DNA, the CDR3 is TGTGCCAGCTCACCCCTAGGGACTAGCTACGAGCAGTACTTC.